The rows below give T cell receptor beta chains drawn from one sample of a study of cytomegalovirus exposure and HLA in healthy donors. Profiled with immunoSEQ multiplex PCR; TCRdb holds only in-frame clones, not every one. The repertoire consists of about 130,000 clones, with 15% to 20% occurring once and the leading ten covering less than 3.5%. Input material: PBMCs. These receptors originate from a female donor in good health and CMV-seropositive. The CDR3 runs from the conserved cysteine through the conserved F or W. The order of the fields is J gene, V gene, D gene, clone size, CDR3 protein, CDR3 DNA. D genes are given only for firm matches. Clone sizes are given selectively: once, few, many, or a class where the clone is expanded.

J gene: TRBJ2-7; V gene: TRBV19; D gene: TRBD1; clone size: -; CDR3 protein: CASSIDRDRDEQYF; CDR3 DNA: TGTGCCAGTAGTATAGACCGGGACAGGGACGAGCAGTACTTC
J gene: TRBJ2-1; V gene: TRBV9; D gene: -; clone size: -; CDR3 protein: CASSVVGQGPYNEQFF; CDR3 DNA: TGTGCCAGCAGCGTAGTGGGCCAGGGGCCCTACAATGAGCAGTTCTTC
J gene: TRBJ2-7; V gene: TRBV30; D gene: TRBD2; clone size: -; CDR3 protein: CAWSSLLLNSGRSYEQYF; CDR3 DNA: TGTGCCTGGAGTTCGTTGCTATTGAATAGCGGGAGATCCTACGAGCAGTACTTC
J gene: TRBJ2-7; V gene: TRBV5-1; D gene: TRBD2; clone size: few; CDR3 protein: CASSLTGLAVGSYEQYF; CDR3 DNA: TGCGCCAGCAGCTTAACAGGACTAGCGGTCGGGTCCTACGAGCAGTACTTC
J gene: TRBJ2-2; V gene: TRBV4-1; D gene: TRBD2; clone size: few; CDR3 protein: CASSQVAGTGELFF; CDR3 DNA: TGCGCCAGCAGCCAAGTAGCGGGCACCGGGGAGCTGTTTTTT
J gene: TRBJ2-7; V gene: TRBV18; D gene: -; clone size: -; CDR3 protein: CASSSRMSSYEQYF; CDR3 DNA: TGTGCCAGCTCATCGAGGATGAGCTCCTACGAGCAGTACTTC
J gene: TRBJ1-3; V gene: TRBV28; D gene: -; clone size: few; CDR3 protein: CASSLWGHEGKWGNTIYF; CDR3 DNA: TGTGCCAGCAGTTTATGGGGACATGAGGGGAAGTGGGGAAACACCATATATTTT
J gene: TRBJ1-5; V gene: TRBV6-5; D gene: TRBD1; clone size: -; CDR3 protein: CASSRQGVNQPQHF; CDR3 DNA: TGTGCCAGCAGCAGACAGGGAGTCAATCAGCCCCAGCATTTT
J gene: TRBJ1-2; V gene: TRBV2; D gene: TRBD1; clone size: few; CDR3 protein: CASGTGRYYGYTF; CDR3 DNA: TGTGCCAGTGGGACAGGGAGGTACTATGGCTACACCTTC
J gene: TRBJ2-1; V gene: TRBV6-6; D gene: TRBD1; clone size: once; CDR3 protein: CASSSSTTGGWDEQFF; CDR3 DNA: TGTGCCAGCAGTTCTTCAACCACAGGGGGTTGGGATGAGCAGTTCTTC
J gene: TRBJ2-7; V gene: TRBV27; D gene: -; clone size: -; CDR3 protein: CASSTGLWYEQYF; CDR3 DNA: TGTGCCAGCAGTACGGGACTTTGGTACGAGCAGTACTTC
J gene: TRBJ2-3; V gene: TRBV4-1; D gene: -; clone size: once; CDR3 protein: CASSQGPGTHFTDTQYF; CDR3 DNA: TGCGCCAGCAGCCAAGGTCCCGGGACTCATTTCACAGATACGCAGTATTTT
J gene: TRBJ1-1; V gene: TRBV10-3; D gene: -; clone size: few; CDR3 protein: CAISRVGRGEAFF; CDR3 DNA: TGTGCCATCAGTAGGGTGGGGCGCGGTGAAGCTTTCTTT
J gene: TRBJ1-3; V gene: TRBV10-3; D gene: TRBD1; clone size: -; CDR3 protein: CATGGQIINTIYF; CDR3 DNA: TGTGCCACCGGGGGACAGATTATAAACACCATATATTTT
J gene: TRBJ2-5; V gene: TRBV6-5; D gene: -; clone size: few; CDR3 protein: CASSLQGEETQYF; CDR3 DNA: TGTGCCAGCTCGTTACAGGGAGAAGAGACCCAGTACTTC
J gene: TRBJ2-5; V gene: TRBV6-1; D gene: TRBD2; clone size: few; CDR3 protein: CASSEISGGGPKETQYF; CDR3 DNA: TGTGCCAGCAGTGAAATTAGCGGGGGGGGTCCTAAGGAGACCCAGTACTTC
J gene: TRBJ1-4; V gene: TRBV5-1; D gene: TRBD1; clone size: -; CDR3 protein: CASSASSGGWDEKLFF; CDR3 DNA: TGCGCCAGCAGCGCATCTTCAGGGGGCTGGGATGAAAAACTGTTTTTT
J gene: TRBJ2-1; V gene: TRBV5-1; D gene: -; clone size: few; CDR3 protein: CASSLVPSENEQFF; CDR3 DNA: TGCGCCAGCAGCTTGGTCCCTTCTGAGAATGAGCAGTTCTTC
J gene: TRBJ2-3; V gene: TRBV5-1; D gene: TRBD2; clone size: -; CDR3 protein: CASSTGLAVRNPHTQYF; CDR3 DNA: TGCGCCAGCAGCACGGGACTAGCGGTCCGCAACCCCCATACGCAGTATTTT
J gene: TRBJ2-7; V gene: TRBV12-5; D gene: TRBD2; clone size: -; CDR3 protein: CASGLVIAAGGYEQYF; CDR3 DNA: TGTGCTAGTGGTTTGGTAATCGCAGCGGGAGGGTACGAGCAGTACTTC
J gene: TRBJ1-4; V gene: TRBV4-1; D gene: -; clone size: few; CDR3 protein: CASSQVGQGNEKLFF; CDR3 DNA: TGCGCCAGCAGCCAAGTCGGCCAGGGTAACGAAAAACTGTTTTTT
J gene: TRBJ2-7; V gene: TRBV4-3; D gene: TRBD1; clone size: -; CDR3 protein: CASSQDMGQGSYEQYF; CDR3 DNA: TGCGCCAGCAGCCAAGATATGGGACAGGGGAGTTACGAGCAGTACTTC